The rows below give T cell receptor beta chains drawn from one sample of a study of Graves' ophthalmopathy and Graves' hyperthyroidism. TCRdb independently ran MiXCR on the multiplex PCR reads; one entry per CDR3 protein. The sample comprises about 380,000 distinct CDR3 sequences, 15% to 17% of which are singletons, and 5.5% to 8% rests with the top ten. Sequencing was done on a sample of peripheral blood. These receptors all stem from a woman aged 18-29 years with stable Graves' hyperthyroidism. Both conserved end residues are part of each CDR3. The D gene is left open where the match is weak. Size is stated for part of the rows, as once, few or many counts, or as a class when the clone is expanded.

D gene: TRBD1
V gene: TRBV10-3
clone size: once
J gene: TRBJ1-2
CDR3 protein: CAISVTDRDDYTF
CDR3 DNA: TGTGCCATCAGTGTTACGGACAGGGATGACTACACCTTC

D gene: TRBD2
V gene: TRBV7-9
clone size: many
J gene: TRBJ2-5
CDR3 protein: CASSLVRGGETQYF
CDR3 DNA: TGTGCCAGCAGCTTAGTCCGGGGGGGCGAGACCCAGTACTTC

D gene: TRBD1
V gene: TRBV6-2/TRBV6-3
clone size: many
J gene: TRBJ2-7
CDR3 protein: CASSRTGQGNRHYEQYF
CDR3 DNA: TGTGCCAGCAGTCGAACCGGACAGGGGAACAGGCACTACGAGCAGTACTTC

D gene: .
V gene: TRBV2
clone size: few
J gene: TRBJ2-7
CDR3 protein: CASSEARPSEQYF
CDR3 DNA: TGTGCCAGCAGTGAAGCGAGGCCAAGCGAGCAGTACTTC

D gene: .
V gene: TRBV6-1
clone size: few
J gene: TRBJ1-2
CDR3 protein: CASSLTGASYTF
CDR3 DNA: TGTGCCAGCAGCCTGACAGGAGCTAGCTACACCTTC

D gene: .
V gene: TRBV6-2/TRBV6-3
clone size: .
J gene: TRBJ1-2
CDR3 protein: CASSPRTAGGYGYTF
CDR3 DNA: TGTGCCAGCAGTCCCCGGACAGCGGGAGGGTATGGCTACACCTTC

D gene: .
V gene: TRBV2
clone size: many
J gene: TRBJ2-7
CDR3 protein: CASRVGRSKAYEQYF
CDR3 DNA: TGTGCCAGCAGAGTGGGACGGAGTAAGGCCTACGAGCAGTACTTC

D gene: TRBD1
V gene: TRBV18
clone size: .
J gene: TRBJ2-2
CDR3 protein: CASLGTAQKGELFF
CDR3 DNA: TGTGCCAGTTTGGGGACAGCGCAAAAAGGGGAGCTGTTTTTT

D gene: TRBD1
V gene: TRBV18
clone size: .
J gene: TRBJ2-7
CDR3 protein: CASSPPGQTYEQYF
CDR3 DNA: TGTGCCAGCTCACCCCCGGGACAGACCTACGAGCAGTACTTC

D gene: .
V gene: TRBV12-3/TRBV12-4
clone size: many
J gene: TRBJ1-5
CDR3 protein: CASSLWQGGVSNQPQHF
CDR3 DNA: TGTGCCAGCAGTTTATGGCAGGGCGGCGTTAGCAATCAGCCCCAGCATTTT

D gene: TRBD2
V gene: TRBV20-1
clone size: many
J gene: TRBJ2-5
CDR3 protein: CSARGDGGAVTQYF
CDR3 DNA: TGCAGTGCTAGAGGCGACGGGGGGGCCGTGACCCAGTACTTC

D gene: .
V gene: TRBV7-2
clone size: many
J gene: TRBJ2-7
CDR3 protein: CASSKDRISYEQYF
CDR3 DNA: TGTGCCAGCAGTAAAGACAGGATCTCCTACGAGCAGTACTTC

D gene: TRBD1
V gene: TRBV6-4
clone size: many
J gene: TRBJ1-2
CDR3 protein: CASSDRDRPIWYYGYTF
CDR3 DNA: TGTGCCAGCAGTGACCGGGACAGGCCGATTTGGTACTATGGCTACACCTTC

D gene: .
V gene: TRBV20-1
clone size: many
J gene: TRBJ2-7
CDR3 protein: CSARVGAVGDEQYF
CDR3 DNA: TGCAGTGCTAGAGTGGGGGCGGTTGGCGACGAGCAGTACTTC

D gene: TRBD2
V gene: TRBV13
clone size: few
J gene: TRBJ2-6
CDR3 protein: CASSPIPGRSTGGGANVLTF
CDR3 DNA: TGTGCCAGCAGCCCGATCCCGGGACGGTCGACCGGGGGGGGGGCCAACGTCCTGACTTTC

D gene: .
V gene: TRBV6-1
clone size: many
J gene: TRBJ2-6
CDR3 protein: CASSLRISGANVLTF
CDR3 DNA: TGTGCCAGCAGTCTGCGCATCTCTGGGGCCAACGTCCTGACTTTC

D gene: TRBD1
V gene: TRBV24-1
clone size: many
J gene: TRBJ1-1
CDR3 protein: CATSDPGQGIERDTEAFF
CDR3 DNA: TGTGCCACCAGTGACCCCGGACAGGGAATTGAAAGGGACACTGAAGCTTTCTTT

D gene: .
V gene: TRBV6-2/TRBV6-3
clone size: many
J gene: TRBJ1-1
CDR3 protein: CASSYSSRPMNTEAFF
CDR3 DNA: TGTGCCAGCAGCTACTCTAGTCGCCCTATGAACACTGAAGCTTTCTTT

D gene: .
V gene: TRBV10-2
clone size: many
J gene: TRBJ1-2
CDR3 protein: CASSESRINYGYTF
CDR3 DNA: TGCGCCAGCAGTGAATCCCGGATTAACTATGGCTACACCTTC

D gene: .
V gene: TRBV10-3
clone size: many
J gene: TRBJ1-1
CDR3 protein: CAIRGGDSMNTEAFF
CDR3 DNA: TGTGCCATCCGGGGAGGAGATTCCATGAACACTGAAGCTTTCTTT

D gene: TRBD2
V gene: TRBV11-2
clone size: many
J gene: TRBJ2-7
CDR3 protein: CASSLDPRTSGASEQYF
CDR3 DNA: TGTGCCAGCAGCTTAGATCCAAGGACTAGCGGGGCCAGCGAGCAGTACTTC

D gene: .
V gene: TRBV20-1
clone size: many
J gene: TRBJ2-7
CDR3 protein: CSASPIGAANLYEQYF
CDR3 DNA: TGCAGTGCTAGCCCTATTGGGGCAGCCAACCTTTACGAGCAGTACTTC

D gene: .
V gene: TRBV6-2/TRBV6-3
clone size: .
J gene: TRBJ1-2
CDR3 protein: CASSYYQGGVGYTF
CDR3 DNA: TGTGCCAGCAGTTACTATCAGGGTGGAGTTGGCTACACCTTC

D gene: .
V gene: TRBV12-5
clone size: .
J gene: TRBJ2-2
CDR3 protein: CASGLVHQSTGELFF
CDR3 DNA: TGTGCTAGTGGTTTGGTACATCAGTCAACCGGGGAGCTGTTTTTT

D gene: .
V gene: TRBV6-5
clone size: .
J gene: TRBJ1-1
CDR3 protein: CASRLQGIHTEAFF
CDR3 DNA: TGTGCCAGCAGATTACAGGGAATTCACACTGAAGCTTTCTTT

D gene: .
V gene: TRBV5-1
clone size: few
J gene: TRBJ2-2
CDR3 protein: CASSSRRQPTGELFF
CDR3 DNA: TGCGCCAGCAGCTCGCGGAGACAGCCCACCGGGGAGCTGTTTTTT

D gene: .
V gene: TRBV14
clone size: .
J gene: TRBJ1-1
CDR3 protein: CASSPYRSTNTEAFF
CDR3 DNA: TGTGCCAGCAGCCCCTACCGGAGCACGAACACTGAAGCTTTCTTT

D gene: .
V gene: TRBV12-3/TRBV12-4
clone size: many
J gene: TRBJ2-5
CDR3 protein: CASTRPGTAYQETQYF
CDR3 DNA: TGTGCCAGCACCCGTCCCGGGACCGCGTACCAAGAGACCCAGTACTTC

D gene: .
V gene: TRBV6-5
clone size: many
J gene: TRBJ1-2
CDR3 protein: CASSSLHQGKSGYTF
CDR3 DNA: TGTGCCAGCAGTTCCCTCCACCAGGGCAAATCCGGCTACACCTTC

D gene: .
V gene: TRBV6-2/TRBV6-3
clone size: many
J gene: TRBJ1-6
CDR3 protein: CASRLTASPLHF
CDR3 DNA: TGTGCCAGCAGGCTGACAGCGTCACCCCTCCACTTT

D gene: .
V gene: TRBV12-3/TRBV12-4
clone size: many
J gene: TRBJ1-2
CDR3 protein: CASSFPGAWGYTF
CDR3 DNA: TGTGCCAGCAGTTTCCCCGGGGCATGGGGCTACACCTTC

D gene: .
V gene: TRBV29-1
clone size: many
J gene: TRBJ2-7
CDR3 protein: CSVAPGGYEQYF
CDR3 DNA: TGCAGCGTTGCGCCAGGGGGGTACGAGCAGTACTTC

D gene: .
V gene: TRBV29-1
clone size: many
J gene: TRBJ2-7
CDR3 protein: CSVKTYEQYF
CDR3 DNA: TGCAGCGTGAAGACCTACGAGCAGTACTTC

D gene: TRBD1
V gene: TRBV6-1
clone size: many
J gene: TRBJ1-5
CDR3 protein: CASRGQGKNQPQHF
CDR3 DNA: TGTGCCAGCAGGGGACAGGGAAAAAATCAGCCCCAGCATTTT

D gene: .
V gene: TRBV11-2
clone size: .
J gene: TRBJ2-5
CDR3 protein: CASSFRGTKTQYF
CDR3 DNA: TGTGCCAGCAGCTTTAGGGGTACGAAGACCCAGTACTTC

D gene: .
V gene: TRBV20-1
clone size: many
J gene: TRBJ1-2
CDR3 protein: CSAPDSKTNYGYTF
CDR3 DNA: TGCAGTGCCCCCGACAGCAAAACTAACTATGGCTACACCTTC

D gene: TRBD1
V gene: TRBV27
clone size: many
J gene: TRBJ2-7
CDR3 protein: CASSRDRGSLGQYF
CDR3 DNA: TGTGCCAGCAGCAGGGACAGGGGCTCCTTAGGGCAGTACTTC

D gene: .
V gene: TRBV18
clone size: .
J gene: TRBJ1-2
CDR3 protein: CASSPGRDYGYTF
CDR3 DNA: TGTGCCAGCTCGCCGGGCAGGGACTATGGCTACACCTTC

D gene: TRBD1
V gene: TRBV18
clone size: few
J gene: TRBJ1-1
CDR3 protein: CASSPGQGTEAFF
CDR3 DNA: TGTGCCAGCTCCCCGGGACAGGGGACTGAAGCTTTCTTT

D gene: TRBD1
V gene: TRBV12-5
clone size: .
J gene: TRBJ1-2
CDR3 protein: CASGGTGPIYGYTF
CDR3 DNA: TGTGCTAGTGGGGGGACAGGCCCGATCTATGGCTACACCTTC

D gene: TRBD1
V gene: TRBV20-1
clone size: many
J gene: TRBJ1-6
CDR3 protein: CSASPQGVGSPLHF
CDR3 DNA: TGCAGTGCTAGCCCGCAGGGGGTAGGTTCACCCCTCCACTTT

D gene: .
V gene: TRBV28
clone size: many
J gene: TRBJ1-1
CDR3 protein: CASSALGAHNTEAFF
CDR3 DNA: TGTGCCAGCAGTGCCCTGGGGGCTCATAACACTGAAGCTTTCTTT